The clone carrying this T cell receptor (beta chain) was counted ten times or more. The identical CDR3 is also encoded by other nucleotide sequences in the sample. The data stem from a study of blood T cell repertoires in COVID-19. Study overall: The analysed material was cDNA or gDNA that came from T cells, B-cell-depleted T cells, or PBMCs.

Method: immunoSEQ multiplex PCR; TCRdb's copy keeps in-frame clones and lacks some. The top ten hold around 6.3% of the sample, which has over 300,000 clones, around 87% seen once. This TCR was recovered from a man between 18 and 29 years old with active or convalescent COVID-19. Material: peripheral blood.

CDR3 loop: CASSELAGATDTQYF. The CDR3 DNA is TGTGCCAGCAGTGAGCTAGCGGGGGCCACAGATACGCAGTATTTT. The chain links TRBV6-4 to TRBJ2-3; 10 bases align to TRBD2. This CDR3 has 15 amino acids. The germline V gene encodes CDR1 MRHNA and CDR2 SNTAGT. With 3 bases clipped from V and 2 bases from J, the junction kept 2 bases outside the gene matches.